The TCR beta chain described here comes from a study of blood T cell repertoires in COVID-19. Study overall: Acute and convalescent COVID-19 specimens originated in the United States, Italy and Spain. Sample material is recorded as cDNA or gDNA derived from T cells, B-cell-depleted T cells, or PBMCs.

This CDR3 has 14 amino acids. Germline V gene sequence: CDR1 KGHSH, CDR2 LQKENI. Trimming removed 4 bases at V and 2 bases at J, with 11 bases between. The authors' processing: Cell counts per sample came from amplifying reference gene primers. Method: immunoSEQ multiplex PCR; TCRdb's copy keeps in-frame clones and lacks some. V, J and clone size are those of that table, while D and trimming were read from the DNA. The sample holds approximately 58,000 clones, approximately 80% seen once. Sequencing was carried out using peripheral blood. This clonotype originated in a man between 65 and 85 years old with active or convalescent COVID-19. The chain links TRBV18 to TRBJ2-5; D is ambiguous. The CDR3 DNA follows: TGTGCCAGCTCACAGCCAGACTGGCAAGAGACCCAGTACTTC. Translating gives CASSQPDWQETQYF.